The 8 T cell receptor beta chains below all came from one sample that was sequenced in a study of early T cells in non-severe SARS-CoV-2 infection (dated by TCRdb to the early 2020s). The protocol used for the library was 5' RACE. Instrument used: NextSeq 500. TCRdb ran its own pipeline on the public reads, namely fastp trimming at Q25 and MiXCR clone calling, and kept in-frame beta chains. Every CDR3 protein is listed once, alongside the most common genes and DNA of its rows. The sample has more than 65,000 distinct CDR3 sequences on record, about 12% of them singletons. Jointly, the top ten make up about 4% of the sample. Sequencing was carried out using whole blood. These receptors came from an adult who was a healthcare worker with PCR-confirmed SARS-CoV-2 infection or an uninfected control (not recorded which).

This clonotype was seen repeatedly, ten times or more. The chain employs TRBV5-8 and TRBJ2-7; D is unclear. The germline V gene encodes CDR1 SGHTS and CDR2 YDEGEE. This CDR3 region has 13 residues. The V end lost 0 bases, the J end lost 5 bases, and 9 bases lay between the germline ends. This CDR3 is CASSLVGPNEQYF. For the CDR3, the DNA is TGTGCCAGCAGCTTGGTCGGGCCCAACGAGCAGTACTTC.

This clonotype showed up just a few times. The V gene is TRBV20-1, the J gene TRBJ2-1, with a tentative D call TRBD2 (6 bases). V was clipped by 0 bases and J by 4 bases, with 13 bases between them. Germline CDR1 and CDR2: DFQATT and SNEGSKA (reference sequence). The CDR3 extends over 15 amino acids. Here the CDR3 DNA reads TGCAGTGCTAGAGATCCCGGGACTGAGTACAATGAGCAGTTCTTC. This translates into CSARDPGTEYNEQFF.

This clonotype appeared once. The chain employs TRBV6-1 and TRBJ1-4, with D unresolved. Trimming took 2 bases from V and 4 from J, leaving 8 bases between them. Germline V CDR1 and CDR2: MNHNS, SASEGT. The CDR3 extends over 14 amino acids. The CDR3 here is CASSEWRRNEKLFF. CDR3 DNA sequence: TGTGCCAGCAGTGAATGGCGGCGTAATGAAAAACTGTTTTTT.

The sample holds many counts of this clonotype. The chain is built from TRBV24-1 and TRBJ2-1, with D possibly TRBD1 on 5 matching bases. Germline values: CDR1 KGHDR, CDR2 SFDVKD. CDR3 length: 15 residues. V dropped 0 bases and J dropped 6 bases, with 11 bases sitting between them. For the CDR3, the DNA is TGTGCCACCAGTGATTTGACGCCTAGGGGCAATGAGCAGTTCTTC. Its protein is CATSDLTPRGNEQFF.

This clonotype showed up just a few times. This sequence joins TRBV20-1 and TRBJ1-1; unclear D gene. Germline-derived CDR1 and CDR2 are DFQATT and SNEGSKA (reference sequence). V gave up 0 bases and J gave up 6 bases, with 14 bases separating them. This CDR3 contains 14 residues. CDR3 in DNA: TGCAGTGCTAGAGATTATTCGGCAAGGGCTGAAGCTTTCTTT. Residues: CSARDYSARAEAFF.

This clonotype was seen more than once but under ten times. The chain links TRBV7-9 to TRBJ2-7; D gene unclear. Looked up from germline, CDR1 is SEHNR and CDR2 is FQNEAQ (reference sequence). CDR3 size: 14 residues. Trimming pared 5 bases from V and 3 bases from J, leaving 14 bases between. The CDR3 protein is CASSPVARYYEQYF. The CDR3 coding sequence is TGTGCCAGCAGCCCAGTTGCGCGGTACTACGAGCAGTACTTC.

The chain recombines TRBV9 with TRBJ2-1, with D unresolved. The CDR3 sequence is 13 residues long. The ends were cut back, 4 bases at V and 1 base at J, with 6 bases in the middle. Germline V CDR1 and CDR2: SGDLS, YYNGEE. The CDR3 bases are TGTGCCAGCAGCCGTCGGTCCTACAATGAGCAGTTCTTC. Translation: CASSRRSYNEQFF.

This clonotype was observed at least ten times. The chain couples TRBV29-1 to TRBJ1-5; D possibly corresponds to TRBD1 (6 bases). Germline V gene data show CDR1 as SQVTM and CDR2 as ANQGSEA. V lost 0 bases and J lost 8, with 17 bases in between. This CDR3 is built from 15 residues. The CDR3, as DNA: TGCAGCGTTGAAGATCAAGGACAGAATAAGAAGCCCCAGCATTTT. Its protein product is CSVEDQGQNKKPQHF.